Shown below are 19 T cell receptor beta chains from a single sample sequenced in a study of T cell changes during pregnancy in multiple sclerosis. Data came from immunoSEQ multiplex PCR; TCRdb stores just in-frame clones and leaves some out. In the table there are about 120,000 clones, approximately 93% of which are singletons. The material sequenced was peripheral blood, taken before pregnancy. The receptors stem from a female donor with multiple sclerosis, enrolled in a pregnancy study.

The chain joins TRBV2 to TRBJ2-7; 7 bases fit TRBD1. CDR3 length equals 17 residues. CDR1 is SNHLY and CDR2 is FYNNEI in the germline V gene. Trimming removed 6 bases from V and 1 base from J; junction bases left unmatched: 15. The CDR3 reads CASRSTLDRVTSYEQYF. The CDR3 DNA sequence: TGTGCCAGCAGGTCAACCCTTGACAGGGTTACATCCTACGAGCAGTACTTC.

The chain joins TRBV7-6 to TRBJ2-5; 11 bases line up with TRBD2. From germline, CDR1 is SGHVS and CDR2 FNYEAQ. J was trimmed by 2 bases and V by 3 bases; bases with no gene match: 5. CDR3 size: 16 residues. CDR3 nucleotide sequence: TGTGCCAGCAGCTTCCGGCGGACTAGCGGGCAAGAGACCCAGTACTTC. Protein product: CASSFRRTSGQETQYF.

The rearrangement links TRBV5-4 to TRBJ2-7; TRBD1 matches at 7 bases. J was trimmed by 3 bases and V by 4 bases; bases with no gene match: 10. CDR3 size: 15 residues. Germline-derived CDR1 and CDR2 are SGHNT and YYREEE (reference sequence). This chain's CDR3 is CASSDVHRDSYEQYF. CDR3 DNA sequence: TGTGCCAGCAGCGACGTCCATAGGGACAGCTACGAGCAGTACTTC.

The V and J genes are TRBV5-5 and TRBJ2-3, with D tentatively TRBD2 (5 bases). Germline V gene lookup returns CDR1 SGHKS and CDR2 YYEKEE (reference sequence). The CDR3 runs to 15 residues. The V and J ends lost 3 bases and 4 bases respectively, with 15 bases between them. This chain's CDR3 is CASSSPGQRADTQYF. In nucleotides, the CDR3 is TGTGCCAGCAGCTCCCCGGGCCAGAGGGCAGATACGCAGTATTTT. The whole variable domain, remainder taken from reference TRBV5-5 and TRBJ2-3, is DAGVTQSPTHLIKTRGQQVTLRCSPISGHKSVSWYQQVLGQGPQFIFQYYEKEERGRGNFPDRFSARQFPNYSSELNVNALLLGDSALYLCASSSPGQRADTQYFGPGTRLTVL.

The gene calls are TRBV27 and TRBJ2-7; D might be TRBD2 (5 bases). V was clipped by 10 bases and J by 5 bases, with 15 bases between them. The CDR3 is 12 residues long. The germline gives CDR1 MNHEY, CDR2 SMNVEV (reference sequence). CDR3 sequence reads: CATSEGSNEQYF. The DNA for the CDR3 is TGTGCCACTAGTGAGGGTTCGAACGAGCAGTACTTC.

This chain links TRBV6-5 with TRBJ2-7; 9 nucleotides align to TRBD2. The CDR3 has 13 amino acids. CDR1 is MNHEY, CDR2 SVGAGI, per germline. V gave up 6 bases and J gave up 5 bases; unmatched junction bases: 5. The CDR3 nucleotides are TGTGCCAGCAGGAGGGGACTAGCTAACGAGCAGTACTTC. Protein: CASRRGLANEQYF.

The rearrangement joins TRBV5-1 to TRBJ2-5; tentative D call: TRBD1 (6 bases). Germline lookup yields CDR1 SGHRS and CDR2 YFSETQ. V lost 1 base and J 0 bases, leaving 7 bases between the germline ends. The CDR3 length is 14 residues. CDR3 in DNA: TGCGCCAGCAGCTTGTGGGGGCACCAAGAGACCCAGTACTTC. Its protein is CASSLWGHQETQYF. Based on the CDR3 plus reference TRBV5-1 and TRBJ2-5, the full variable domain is KAGVTQTPRYLIKTRGQQVTLSCSPISGHRSVSWYQQTPGQGLQFLFEYFSETQRNKGNFPGRFSGRQFSNSRSEMNVSTLELGDSALYLCASSLWGHQETQYFGPGTRLLVL.

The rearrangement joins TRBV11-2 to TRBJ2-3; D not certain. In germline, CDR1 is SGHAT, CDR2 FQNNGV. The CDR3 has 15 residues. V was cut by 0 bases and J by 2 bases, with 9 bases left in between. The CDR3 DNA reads TGTGCCAGCAGCTTAGATGAGCTGCACACAGATACGCAGTATTTT. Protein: CASSLDELHTDTQYF. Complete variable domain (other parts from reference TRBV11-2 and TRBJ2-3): EAGVAQSPRYKIIEKRQSVAFWCNPISGHATLYWYQQILGQGPKLLIQFQNNGVVDDSQLPKDRFSAERLKGVDSTLKIQPAKLEDSAVYLCASSLDELHTDTQYFGPGTRLTVL.

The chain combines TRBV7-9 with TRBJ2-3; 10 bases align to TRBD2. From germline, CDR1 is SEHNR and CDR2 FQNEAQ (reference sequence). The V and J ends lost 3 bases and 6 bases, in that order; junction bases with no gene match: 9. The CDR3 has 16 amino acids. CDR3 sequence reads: CASSFDILAGRDTQYF. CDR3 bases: TGTGCCAGCAGCTTCGACATACTAGCGGGACGCGATACGCAGTATTTT.

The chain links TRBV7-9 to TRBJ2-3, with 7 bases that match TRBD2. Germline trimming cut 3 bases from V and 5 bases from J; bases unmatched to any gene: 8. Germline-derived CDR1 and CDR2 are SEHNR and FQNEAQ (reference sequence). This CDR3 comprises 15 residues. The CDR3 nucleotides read TGTGCCAGCAGCTTTGAGGGAGGGCCGATAGATACGCAGTATTTT. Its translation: CASSFEGGPIDTQYF.

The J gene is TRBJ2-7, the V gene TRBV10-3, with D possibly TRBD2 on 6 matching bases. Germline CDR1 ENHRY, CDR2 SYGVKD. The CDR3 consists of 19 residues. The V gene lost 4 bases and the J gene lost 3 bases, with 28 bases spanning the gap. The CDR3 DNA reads TGTGCCATCAGTGTCTTTCAGGCCGCCTCGGACTACCAGTACTACGAGCAGTACTTC. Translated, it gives CAISVFQAASDYQYYEQYF.

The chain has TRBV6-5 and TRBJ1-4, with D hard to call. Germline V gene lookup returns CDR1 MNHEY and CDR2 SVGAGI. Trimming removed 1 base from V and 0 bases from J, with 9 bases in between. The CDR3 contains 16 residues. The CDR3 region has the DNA TGTGCCAGCAGTTACTTCCCGGGAGCAACTAATGAAAAACTGTTTTTT. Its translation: CASSYFPGATNEKLFF.

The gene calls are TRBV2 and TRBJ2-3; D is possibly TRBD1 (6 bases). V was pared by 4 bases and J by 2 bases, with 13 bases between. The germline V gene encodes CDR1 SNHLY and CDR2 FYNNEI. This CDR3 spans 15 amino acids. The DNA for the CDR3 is TGTGCCAGCAGTGTCGGACAGCCCAACACAGATACGCAGTATTTT. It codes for CASSVGQPNTDTQYF.

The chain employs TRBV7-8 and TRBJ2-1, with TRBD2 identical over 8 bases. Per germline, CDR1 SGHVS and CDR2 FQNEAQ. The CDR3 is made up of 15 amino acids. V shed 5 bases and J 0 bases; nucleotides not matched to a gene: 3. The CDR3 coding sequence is TGTGCCAGCAGCCCCAGCGGGAGCTCCTACAATGAGCAGTTCTTC. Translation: CASSPSGSSYNEQFF.

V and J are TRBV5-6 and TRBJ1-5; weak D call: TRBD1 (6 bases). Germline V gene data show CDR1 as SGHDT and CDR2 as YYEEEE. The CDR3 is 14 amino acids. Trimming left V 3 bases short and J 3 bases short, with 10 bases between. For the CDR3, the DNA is TGTGCCAGCAGCTCAGACAGGTACAATCAGCCCCAGCATTTT. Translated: CASSSDRYNQPQHF.

Written as DNA, the CDR3 is TGTGCCAGCAGCTCGAGAGCCGGGTTCTATGGCTACACCTTC. This encodes CASSSRAGFYGYTF. The genes are TRBV7-8 and TRBJ1-2, with D unresolved. CDR1 SGHVS and CDR2 FQNEAQ come from the germline V gene. CDR3 length equals 14 residues. V dropped 4 bases and J dropped 4 bases, with 13 bases sitting between them.

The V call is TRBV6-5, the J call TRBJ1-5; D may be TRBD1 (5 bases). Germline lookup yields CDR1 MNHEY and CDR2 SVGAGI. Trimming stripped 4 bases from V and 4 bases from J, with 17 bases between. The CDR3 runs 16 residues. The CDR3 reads CASSSSVQGSNQPQHF. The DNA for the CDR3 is TGTGCCAGCAGTTCCTCGGTCCAGGGATCTAATCAGCCCCAGCATTTT.

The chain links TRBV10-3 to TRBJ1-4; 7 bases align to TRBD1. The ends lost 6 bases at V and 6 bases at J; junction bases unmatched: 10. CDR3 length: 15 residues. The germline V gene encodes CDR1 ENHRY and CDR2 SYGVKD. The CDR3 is CAIRAATGEDEKLFF. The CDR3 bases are TGTGCCATCAGAGCCGCCACAGGGGAGGATGAAAAACTGTTTTTT.

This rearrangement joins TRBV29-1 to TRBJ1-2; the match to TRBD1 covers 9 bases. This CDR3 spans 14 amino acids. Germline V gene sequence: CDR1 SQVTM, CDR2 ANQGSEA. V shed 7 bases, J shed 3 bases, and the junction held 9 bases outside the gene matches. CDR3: CSAGGGTGYYGYTF. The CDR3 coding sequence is TGCAGCGCCGGGGGTGGGACAGGGTACTATGGCTACACCTTC.